The TCR beta chain under discussion was sequenced for a study of PD-L1 blockade in urothelial cancer. Turning to the study itself: Analyzed time points were 3 weeks (second dose) and 6 weeks after therapy began. Blood yielded a median of around 150,000 T cells per sample.

Comments on this clone: Its matching antigen is unknown.

The sample's time point: pretreatment peripheral blood. Produced via immunoSEQ multiplex PCR; TCRdb's table is partial and in-frame only. The table records tens of thousands of clones, approximately 81% of them present only once. The CDR3 runs 14 residues. CDR1 and CDR2 (germline): SGDLS, YYNGEE. Unmatched junction bases numbered 3, after V lost 2 bases and J lost 2 bases. Overall study findings and caveats: A below-median TCR clonality in blood before treatment predicted better survival.

This sequence was found in a man between 60 and 75 years old with urothelial cancer. This chain uses TRBV9 with TRBJ1-2, with 7 bases lining up with TRBD1. Sequenced material: PBMCs, taken around atezolizumab (anti-PD-L1) treatment. The CDR3, as DNA: TGTGCCAGCAGCGTCGACAGGGAAAACTATGGCTACACCTTC. This sequence encodes CASSVDRENYGYTF. Drawing the rest from reference TRBV9 and TRBJ1-2, the complete variable domain is DSGVTQTPKHLITATGQRVTLRCSPRSGDLSVYWYQQSLDQGLQFLIQYYNGEERAKGNILERFSAQQFPDLHSELNLSSLELGDSALYFCASSVDRENYGYTFGSGTRLTVV.